This is a list of T cell receptor beta chains from one sample in a study of blood T cell repertoires in COVID-19. Data came from immunoSEQ multiplex PCR; TCRdb stores just in-frame clones and leaves some out. This table holds approximately 150,000 clones, less than 85% found once. Specimen: peripheral blood. The receptors shown here come from a woman aged 55-70 years with COVID-19, enrolled during active disease. CDR3s include the opening cysteine and the closing phenylalanine or tryptophan. Each record gives: D gene, V gene, clone size, J gene, CDR3 protein, CDR3 DNA. D genes are given only for firm matches. Expanded clones are given a class, and other clones once, few, many or no size at all.

D gene: TRBD2; V gene: TRBV27; clone size: .; J gene: TRBJ2-5; CDR3 protein: CASSLKAGGPEETQYF; CDR3 DNA: TGTGCCAGCAGTTTGAAGGCGGGAGGGCCTGAGGAGACCCAGTACTTC
D gene: TRBD1; V gene: TRBV19; clone size: .; J gene: TRBJ1-5; CDR3 protein: CASSITATGAPGQPQHF; CDR3 DNA: TGTGCCAGTAGTATCACCGCTACAGGGGCCCCAGGTCAGCCCCAGCATTTT
D gene: .; V gene: TRBV6-5; clone size: few; J gene: TRBJ2-7; CDR3 protein: CASSSTGLGQYF; CDR3 DNA: TGTGCCAGCAGTTCGACGGGTTTGGGGCAGTACTTC
D gene: .; V gene: TRBV5-1; clone size: .; J gene: TRBJ1-2; CDR3 protein: CASSLAGGSGYTF; CDR3 DNA: TGCGCCAGCAGCTTGGCGGGGGGAAGCGGCTACACCTTC
D gene: TRBD2; V gene: TRBV19; clone size: .; J gene: TRBJ2-4; CDR3 protein: CASSIRAGDIQYF; CDR3 DNA: TGTGCCAGTAGTATCAGGGCGGGAGACATTCAGTACTTC
D gene: .; V gene: TRBV7-2; clone size: few; J gene: TRBJ2-2; CDR3 protein: CASSFPPGARGELFF; CDR3 DNA: TGTGCCAGCAGCTTTCCCCCGGGAGCTAGGGGGGAGCTGTTTTTT
D gene: TRBD1; V gene: TRBV10-1; clone size: .; J gene: TRBJ1-1; CDR3 protein: CASSERQGTEAFF; CDR3 DNA: TGCGCCAGCAGTGAAAGACAGGGGACTGAAGCTTTCTTT
D gene: .; V gene: TRBV18; clone size: .; J gene: TRBJ2-1; CDR3 protein: CASSQPTTGSDEQFF; CDR3 DNA: TGTGCCAGCTCACAGCCGACGACAGGAAGCGATGAGCAGTTCTTC
D gene: TRBD2; V gene: TRBV4-2; clone size: .; J gene: TRBJ2-3; CDR3 protein: CASSQGTSLDTDTQYF; CDR3 DNA: TGTGCCAGCAGCCAAGGGACTAGCCTCGACACAGATACGCAGTATTTT
D gene: .; V gene: TRBV6-5; clone size: .; J gene: TRBJ2-4; CDR3 protein: CASSPFGRHGNIQYF; CDR3 DNA: TGTGCCAGCAGTCCATTTGGGAGGCACGGAAACATTCAGTACTTC
D gene: .; V gene: TRBV9; clone size: .; J gene: TRBJ1-1; CDR3 protein: CASSVAEANEAFF; CDR3 DNA: TGTGCCAGCAGCGTAGCTGAGGCGAATGAAGCTTTCTTT
D gene: .; V gene: TRBV4-1; clone size: once; J gene: TRBJ2-1; CDR3 protein: CASTSTGTSSYNEQFF; CDR3 DNA: TGCGCCAGCACCAGCACCGGGACAAGCTCCTACAATGAGCAGTTCTTC
D gene: TRBD1; V gene: TRBV6-1; clone size: once; J gene: TRBJ2-7; CDR3 protein: CASSEDRGRLTRTNYEQYF; CDR3 DNA: TGTGCCAGCAGTGAAGACAGGGGGCGTTTGACGAGGACGAACTACGAGCAGTACTTC
D gene: .; V gene: TRBV2; clone size: few; J gene: TRBJ2-5; CDR3 protein: CASRRHVQETQYF; CDR3 DNA: TGTGCCAGCCGTCGACATGTACAAGAGACCCAGTACTTC
D gene: .; V gene: TRBV5-4; clone size: .; J gene: TRBJ2-2; CDR3 protein: CASSRGTANTGELFF; CDR3 DNA: TGTGCCAGCAGCCGCGGGACAGCGAACACCGGGGAGCTGTTTTTT
D gene: .; V gene: TRBV7-2; clone size: .; J gene: TRBJ2-1; CDR3 protein: CASSFFTGVAYNEQFF; CDR3 DNA: TGTGCCAGCAGCTTTTTTACCGGGGTCGCCTACAATGAGCAGTTCTTC
D gene: TRBD1; V gene: TRBV4-3; clone size: .; J gene: TRBJ1-6; CDR3 protein: CASSQDSQGRSPLHF; CDR3 DNA: TGCGCCAGCAGCCAAGATTCACAGGGGCGGTCACCCCTCCACTTT
D gene: .; V gene: TRBV28; clone size: .; J gene: TRBJ1-3; CDR3 protein: CASSFSQGKSSGNTIYF; CDR3 DNA: TGTGCCAGCAGTTTTTCGCAGGGGAAGAGCTCTGGAAACACCATATATTTT
D gene: .; V gene: TRBV10-3; clone size: few; J gene: TRBJ2-7; CDR3 protein: CAISGEVSYEQYF; CDR3 DNA: TGTGCCATCAGTGGGGAGGTCTCCTACGAGCAGTACTTC
D gene: TRBD1; V gene: TRBV19; clone size: .; J gene: TRBJ2-1; CDR3 protein: CASSIGWRGRGPDNEQFF; CDR3 DNA: TGTGCCAGTAGTATAGGCTGGAGAGGCAGGGGGCCTGACAATGAGCAGTTCTTC
D gene: .; V gene: TRBV7-9; clone size: .; J gene: TRBJ2-5; CDR3 protein: CASSSRSYQETQYF; CDR3 DNA: TGTGCCAGCAGCAGCCGAAGTTACCAAGAGACCCAGTACTTC
D gene: .; V gene: TRBV5-6; clone size: .; J gene: TRBJ2-5; CDR3 protein: CASSFFGRGGETQYF; CDR3 DNA: TGTGCCAGCAGCTTTTTCGGCAGGGGCGGAGAGACCCAGTACTTC
D gene: .; V gene: TRBV19; clone size: once; J gene: TRBJ1-1; CDR3 protein: CASSRLVGNTEAFF; CDR3 DNA: TGTGCCAGTAGTCGACTCGTGGGGAACACTGAAGCTTTCTTT
D gene: TRBD1; V gene: TRBV27; clone size: .; J gene: TRBJ1-5; CDR3 protein: CASSYLGTGTNQPQHF; CDR3 DNA: TGTGCCAGCAGTTATCTTGGGACAGGGACTAATCAGCCCCAGCATTTT
D gene: .; V gene: TRBV28; clone size: many; J gene: TRBJ2-5; CDR3 protein: CASSPRGGQETQYF; CDR3 DNA: TGTGCCAGCAGTCCGAGGGGGGGGCAAGAGACCCAGTACTTC
D gene: TRBD1; V gene: TRBV5-1; clone size: .; J gene: TRBJ1-2; CDR3 protein: CASSLDRGGYTF; CDR3 DNA: TGCGCCAGCAGCTTAGACAGGGGTGGCTACACCTTC
D gene: .; V gene: TRBV5-4; clone size: .; J gene: TRBJ1-6; CDR3 protein: CASSSRDYNSPLHF; CDR3 DNA: TGTGCCAGCAGCTCGAGAGATTATAATTCACCCCTCCACTTT
D gene: .; V gene: TRBV5-8; clone size: .; J gene: TRBJ1-1; CDR3 protein: CASSLFDSEAFF; CDR3 DNA: TGTGCCAGCAGCTTGTTTGACAGTGAAGCTTTCTTT
D gene: TRBD1; V gene: TRBV7-3; clone size: .; J gene: TRBJ1-3; CDR3 protein: CASSLTGGAAAGNTIYF; CDR3 DNA: TGTGCCAGCAGCCTTACAGGGGGCGCAGCCGCTGGAAACACCATATATTTT
D gene: .; V gene: TRBV7-3; clone size: .; J gene: TRBJ2-1; CDR3 protein: CASSSRTSGEQFF; CDR3 DNA: TGTGCCAGCAGCTCCCGCACATCAGGTGAGCAGTTCTTC
D gene: TRBD2; V gene: TRBV9; clone size: .; J gene: TRBJ2-1; CDR3 protein: CASSGDGRAGNEQFF; CDR3 DNA: TGTGCCAGCAGCGGTGACGGGAGGGCAGGCAATGAGCAGTTCTTC
D gene: TRBD1; V gene: TRBV7-3; clone size: .; J gene: TRBJ2-3; CDR3 protein: CASSPRTGPTDTQYF; CDR3 DNA: TGTGCCAGCAGCCCTCGGACAGGGCCCACAGATACGCAGTATTTT
D gene: TRBD1; V gene: TRBV28; clone size: .; J gene: TRBJ2-3; CDR3 protein: CASSTQNRGSQYF; CDR3 DNA: TGTGCCAGCAGTACCCAGAACAGGGGGTCGCAGTATTTT
D gene: TRBD1; V gene: TRBV7-8; clone size: .; J gene: TRBJ2-5; CDR3 protein: CASSSGQGAGETQYF; CDR3 DNA: TGTGCCAGCAGCTCCGGACAGGGGGCGGGAGAGACCCAGTACTTC
D gene: .; V gene: TRBV9; clone size: few; J gene: TRBJ1-1; CDR3 protein: CASSVGQSSEAFF; CDR3 DNA: TGTGCCAGCAGCGTAGGGCAGTCATCTGAAGCTTTCTTT
D gene: TRBD2; V gene: TRBV19; clone size: .; J gene: TRBJ2-1; CDR3 protein: CASSPLAGSYNEQFF; CDR3 DNA: TGTGCCAGTAGTCCTCTAGCGGGCTCCTACAATGAGCAGTTCTTC
D gene: TRBD2; V gene: TRBV14; clone size: .; J gene: TRBJ2-5; CDR3 protein: CASSQDRRIAGRQETQYF; CDR3 DNA: TGTGCCAGCAGCCAAGATCGTCGGATAGCGGGACGGCAAGAGACCCAGTACTTC
D gene: .; V gene: TRBV2; clone size: .; J gene: TRBJ1-4; CDR3 protein: CASSGQGHEKLFF; CDR3 DNA: TGTGCCAGCAGTGGGCAGGGGCATGAAAAACTGTTTTTT
D gene: TRBD2; V gene: TRBV29-1; clone size: many; J gene: TRBJ2-5; CDR3 protein: CSVETSGSRETQYF; CDR3 DNA: TGCAGCGTGGAAACTAGCGGGAGCCGGGAGACCCAGTACTTC
D gene: .; V gene: TRBV11-3; clone size: once; J gene: TRBJ2-3; CDR3 protein: CASSLAGGGSATQYF; CDR3 DNA: TGTGCCAGCAGCTTAGCGGGCGGGGGCAGTGCTACGCAGTATTTT
D gene: TRBD1; V gene: TRBV3-1/TRBV3-2; clone size: few; J gene: TRBJ1-1; CDR3 protein: CASTPARGRAEAFF; CDR3 DNA: TGTGCCAGCACCCCGGCGAGGGGGCGGGCTGAAGCTTTCTTT
D gene: .; V gene: TRBV15; clone size: .; J gene: TRBJ1-2; CDR3 protein: CATSRDRGKYLHYGYTF; CDR3 DNA: TGTGCCACCAGCAGAGATCGGGGGAAATACCTCCACTATGGCTACACCTTC
D gene: .; V gene: TRBV29-1; clone size: .; J gene: TRBJ2-5; CDR3 protein: CSGGGREKETQYF; CDR3 DNA: TGCAGCGGGGGGGGCCGGGAGAAAGAGACCCAGTACTTC
D gene: .; V gene: TRBV7-9; clone size: .; J gene: TRBJ2-1; CDR3 protein: CASSPRVSEQFF; CDR3 DNA: TGTGCCAGCAGCCCCAGGGTTAGTGAGCAGTTCTTC
D gene: .; V gene: TRBV19; clone size: .; J gene: TRBJ1-5; CDR3 protein: CASSTENSRAGNQPQHF; CDR3 DNA: TGTGCCAGTAGTACCGAAAACTCCAGGGCGGGCAATCAGCCCCAGCATTTT
D gene: .; V gene: TRBV4-1; clone size: .; J gene: TRBJ1-4; CDR3 protein: CASSNPIYNEKLFF; CDR3 DNA: TGCGCCAGCAGCAATCCTATTTATAATGAAAAACTGTTTTTT
D gene: .; V gene: TRBV7-3; clone size: .; J gene: TRBJ1-5; CDR3 protein: CASSSSAGTTQHF; CDR3 DNA: TGTGCCAGCAGCTCCTCGGCGGGGACGACCCAGCATTTT
D gene: TRBD1; V gene: TRBV28; clone size: .; J gene: TRBJ2-1; CDR3 protein: CASSLSGRGSEQFF; CDR3 DNA: TGTGCCAGCAGTTTATCGGGCAGGGGGAGTGAGCAGTTCTTC
D gene: .; V gene: TRBV6-5; clone size: .; J gene: TRBJ1-4; CDR3 protein: CASSYSGGRNEKLFF; CDR3 DNA: TGTGCCAGCAGTTACAGCGGGGGGCGTAATGAAAAACTGTTTTTT
D gene: .; V gene: TRBV9; clone size: .; J gene: TRBJ1-1; CDR3 protein: CASSVEGLGTEAFF; CDR3 DNA: TGTGCCAGCAGCGTAGAGGGGTTGGGGACTGAAGCTTTCTTT
D gene: .; V gene: TRBV15; clone size: .; J gene: TRBJ1-5; CDR3 protein: CATSRGGPNQPQHF; CDR3 DNA: TGTGCCACCAGCAGAGGGGGGCCCAATCAGCCCCAGCATTTT
D gene: TRBD1; V gene: TRBV4-3; clone size: few; J gene: TRBJ2-7; CDR3 protein: CASSQDRDRSAVAYEQYF; CDR3 DNA: TGCGCCAGCAGCCAAGATCGGGACAGATCCGCGGTAGCCTACGAGCAGTACTTC
D gene: .; V gene: TRBV18; clone size: .; J gene: TRBJ1-3; CDR3 protein: CASSPGTLIGNTIYF; CDR3 DNA: TGTGCCAGCTCACCCGGGACATTGATTGGAAACACCATATATTTT
D gene: TRBD1; V gene: TRBV29-1; clone size: .; J gene: TRBJ1-2; CDR3 protein: CSGGRGREGYTF; CDR3 DNA: TGCAGCGGTGGTAGGGGGCGTGAGGGCTACACCTTC
D gene: .; V gene: TRBV18; clone size: .; J gene: TRBJ2-1; CDR3 protein: CASSPPQGPPIVF; CDR3 DNA: TGTGCCAGCTCACCACCCCAGGGCCCCCCAATCGTCTTC
D gene: TRBD1; V gene: TRBV9; clone size: .; J gene: TRBJ2-1; CDR3 protein: CASAGTGAVREQFF; CDR3 DNA: TGTGCCAGCGCCGGGACAGGGGCTGTTAGGGAGCAGTTCTTC
D gene: .; V gene: TRBV5-1; clone size: .; J gene: TRBJ1-5; CDR3 protein: CASSSDGGDQPQHF; CDR3 DNA: TGCGCCAGCAGCTCGGACGGGGGGGATCAGCCCCAGCATTTT
D gene: TRBD1; V gene: TRBV3-1/TRBV3-2; clone size: .; J gene: TRBJ1-4; CDR3 protein: CASSQGGTGGEKLFF; CDR3 DNA: TGTGCCAGCAGCCAAGGTGGGACAGGGGGTGAAAAACTGTTTTTT
D gene: .; V gene: TRBV12-1; clone size: few; J gene: TRBJ2-7; CDR3 protein: CASSQGLAITYEQYF; CDR3 DNA: TGTGCCAGCAGCCAAGGACTAGCGATCACCTACGAGCAGTACTTC